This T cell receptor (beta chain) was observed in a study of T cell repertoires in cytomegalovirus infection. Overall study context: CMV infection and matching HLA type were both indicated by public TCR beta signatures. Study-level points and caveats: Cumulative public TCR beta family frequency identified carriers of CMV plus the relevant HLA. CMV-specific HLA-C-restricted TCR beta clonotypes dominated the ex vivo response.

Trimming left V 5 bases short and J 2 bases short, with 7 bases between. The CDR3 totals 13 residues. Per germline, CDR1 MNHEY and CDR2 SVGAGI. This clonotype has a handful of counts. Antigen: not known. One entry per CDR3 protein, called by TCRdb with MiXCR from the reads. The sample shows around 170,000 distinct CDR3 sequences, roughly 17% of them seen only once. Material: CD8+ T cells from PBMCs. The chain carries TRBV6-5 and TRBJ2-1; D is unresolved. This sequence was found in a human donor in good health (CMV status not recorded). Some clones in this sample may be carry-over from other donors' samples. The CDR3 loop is CASSTLAYNEQFF. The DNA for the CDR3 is TGTGCCAGCAGTACCTTAGCCTACAATGAGCAGTTCTTC.